This is a list of T cell receptor beta chains from one sample in a study of blood T cells in healthy people across ages. A single record per CDR3 protein comes from TCRdb applying MiXCR to the 5' RACE reads. The sample consists of 1.5 million to 2 million distinct CDR3 sequences, almost 35% of them appearing once. The source material was blood. These receptors came from a woman aged 25-40 years in good health. Both conserved end residues are part of each CDR3.

v_call	cdr3_length	cdr3_aa
TRBV2	15	CASRPRVGGANEQFF
TRBV20-1	19	CSAREIPLYQAKTVYEQYF
TRBV20-1	15	CSARVAGAGLGEQFF
TRBV11-2	16	CASSLEVAGVEETQYF
TRBV24-1	13	CATTSSGGNEQFF
TRBV4-1	17	CASSQDRGREKGNQQFF
TRBV10-3	14	CAIRGESGTGELFF
TRBV3-1	16	CASSPYRAPTYNEQFF
TRBV20-1	15	CSARVGSGAYNEQFF
TRBV4-2	15	CASSQERHSYNEQFF
TRBV7-2	15	CASSQGRGGPETQYF
TRBV7-9	15	CASSLGGQGLDEQYF
TRBV11-2	14	CASSSIGGTTEQFF
TRBV29-1	12	CSVSRQGETQYF
TRBV10-2	11	CASSSMGTQYF
TRBV10-3	13	CAISTGRIYGYTF
TRBV5-1	15	CASSPLTDLTYEQYF
TRBV27	14	CASSLGTPGGEQYF
TRBV12-5	15	CASGTGTEISYEQYF
TRBV9	15	CASSVAQGRDYGYTF
TRBV20-1	14	CSARGQRGTGELFF
TRBV20-1	14	CSATDRRVIYEQYF
TRBV5-1	13	CASSLPGVYGYTF
TRBV2	13	CASQGPQGFEAFF
TRBV4-1	16	CASSQGPELRVYEQYF
TRBV20-1	11	CSVAGGWEQYF
TRBV14	17	CASSPQSGEGPSYEQYF